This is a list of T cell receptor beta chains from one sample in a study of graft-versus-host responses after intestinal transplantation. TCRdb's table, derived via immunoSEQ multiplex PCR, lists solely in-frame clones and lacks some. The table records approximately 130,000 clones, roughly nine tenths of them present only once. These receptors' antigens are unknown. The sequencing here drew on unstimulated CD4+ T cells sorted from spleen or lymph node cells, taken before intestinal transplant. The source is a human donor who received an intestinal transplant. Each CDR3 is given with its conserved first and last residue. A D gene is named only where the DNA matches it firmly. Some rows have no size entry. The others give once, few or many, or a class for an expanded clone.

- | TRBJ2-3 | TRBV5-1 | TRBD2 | TGCGCCAGCAGCTTAGTAGCGGGGCGCACAGATACGCAGTATTTT | CASSLVAGRTDTQYF
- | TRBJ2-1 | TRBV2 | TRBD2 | TGTGCCAGCAGCCCAGGCCCTAGCGGGGGGTGGGACAATGAGCAGTTCTTC | CASSPGPSGGWDNEQFF
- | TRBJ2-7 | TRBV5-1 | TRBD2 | TGCGCCAGCACCTGGGGGGCTAGCGGGAGCTACGAGCAGTACTTC | CASTWGASGSYEQYF
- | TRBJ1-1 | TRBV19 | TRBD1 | TGTGCCAGTAGTATACCACAGGGGACCGGTGAAGCTTTCTTT | CASSIPQGTGEAFF
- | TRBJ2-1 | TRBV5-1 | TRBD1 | TGCGCCAGCAGCTTGTCGGGACAGTCCTACAATGAGCAGTTCTTC | CASSLSGQSYNEQFF
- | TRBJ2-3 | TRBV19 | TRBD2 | TGTGCCAGTAGTGGATTCGAGCGGGGAGGAATCGGAGGTACGCAGTATTTT | CASSGFERGGIGGTQYF
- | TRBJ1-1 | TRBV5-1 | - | TGCGCCAGCAGCTCACAGGGTGATACTGAAGCTTTCTTT | CASSSQGDTEAFF
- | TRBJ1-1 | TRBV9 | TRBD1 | TGTGCCAGCAGCGCCTGGACAGGGGCCAATGAAGCTTTCTTT | CASSAWTGANEAFF
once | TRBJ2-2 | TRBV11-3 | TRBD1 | TGTGCCAGCAGCTTCGGACAGGGGTACACCGGGGAGCTGTTTTTT | CASSFGQGYTGELFF
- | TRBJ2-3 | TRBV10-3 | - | TGTGCCATCAGTGACCGCTTAGGCACAGATACGCAGTATTTT | CAISDRLGTDTQYF
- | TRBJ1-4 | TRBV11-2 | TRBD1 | TGTGCCAGCAGCTTAGTGCTAGGACAGGGAAATGAAAAACTGTTTTTT | CASSLVLGQGNEKLFF
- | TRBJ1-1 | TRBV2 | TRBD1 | TGTGCCAGCAACCTTGTGGGGACAGGGAGGAAAGCTTTCTTT | CASNLVGTGRKAFF
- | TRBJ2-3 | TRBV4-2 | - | TGTGCCAGCAGCCAAGGGACCGTAGATACGCAGTATTTT | CASSQGTVDTQYF
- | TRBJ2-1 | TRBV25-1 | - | TGTGCCAGCAGATCAGACTCCTACAATGAGCAGTTCTTC | CASRSDSYNEQFF
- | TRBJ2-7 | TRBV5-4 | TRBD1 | TGTGCCAGCCGACAGGGAAGCGGCGAGCAGTACTTC | CASRQGSGEQYF
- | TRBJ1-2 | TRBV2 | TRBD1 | TGTGCCAGCAGAACAGGGGGAATCTGGGGCTACACCTTC | CASRTGGIWGYTF
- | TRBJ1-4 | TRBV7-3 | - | TGTAACATATTAGGACGGGCCTGTAATGAAAAACTGTTTTTT | CNILGRACNEKLFF
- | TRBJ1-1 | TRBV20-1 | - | TGCAGTGCTAGGATGAACACTGAAGCTTTCTTT | CSARMNTEAFF
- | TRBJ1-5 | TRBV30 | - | TGTGCCTGGAGTGTGGAGAGCAATCAGCCCCAGCATTTT | CAWSVESNQPQHF
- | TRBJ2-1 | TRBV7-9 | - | TGTGCCAGCAGCTACGGGACTCACCTAAACAATGAGCAGTTCTTC | CASSYGTHLNNEQFF
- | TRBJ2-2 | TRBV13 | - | TGTGCCAGCAGCTGGGACAACAGGGTCATCGACACCGGGGAGCTGTTTTTT | CASSWDNRVIDTGELFF
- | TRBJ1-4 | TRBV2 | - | TGTGCCAGCAGGGGGTACCAGTTGCTGTTTTTT | CASRGYQLLFF
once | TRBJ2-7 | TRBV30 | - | TGTGCCTGGAGTAGCAGGGTGAGGTTCTTTCTGCTCGAGCAGTACTTC | CAWSSRVRFFLLEQYF
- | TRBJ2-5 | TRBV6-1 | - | TGTGCCAGCAGTGAAGCCCAGGGGAGGCAGACCCAGTACTTC | CASSEAQGRQTQYF
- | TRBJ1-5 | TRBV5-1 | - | TGCGCCAGCAGGGTAGCAGAGGATCAGCCCCAGCATTTT | CASRVAEDQPQHF
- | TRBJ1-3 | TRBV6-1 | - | TGTGCCAGCAATCTACTCTACTCTGGAAACACCATATATTTT | CASNLLYSGNTIYF
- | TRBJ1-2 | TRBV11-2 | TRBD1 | TGTGCCAGCAGCTTAATCCCCGGGACAGACTATGGCTACACCTTC | CASSLIPGTDYGYTF